This TCR beta chain is from a study of siplizumab effects on memory and regulatory T cells. Study observations and caveats: Most proliferating CD4+ or CD8+ clones, roughly 75-97%, had no naive or memory assignment. Siplizumab gave mappable alloreactive CD4+ clones an average Treg-derived fraction of approximately 69%, against roughly 26% in controls. Greater diversity than memory cells seemed evident in naive T cells, which also appeared to be major alloresponse contributors.

On this clone itself: The antigen is not known.

Per sample, around 91,000 TCR templates were assayed. Generated by immunoSEQ multiplex PCR, the TCRdb table keeps only in-frame clones and is missing some. The sample yields tens of thousands of clones, more than 95% seen once. Germline V lookup: CDR1 MNHGY, CDR2 SAAAGT. The CDR3 is made up of 15 amino acids. Trimming left V 5 bases short and J 4 bases short, with 17 bases between. The chain couples TRBV6-8 to TRBJ1-1; the D gene is possibly TRBD1 (6 bases). The sequence derives from a human donor in good health. The sequenced material came from naive CD4+ T cells sorted from blood. The CDR3 here is CASSELAGVTTEAFF. The CDR3 DNA reads TGTGCCAGCAGTGAATTGGCAGGGGTCACCACTGAAGCTTTCTTT.